The present T cell receptor (beta chain) was sequenced within a study of CD8 T cells in ankylosing spondylitis. Study-wide results and limits: Disease-linked clones were CD8+ and relatively rare in peripheral blood. Earlier studies detected some motif variants in reactive arthritis synovial fluid and blood. According to the report, clones linked to the disease were significantly enriched in matched synovial fluid samples taken from ankylosing spondylitis patients. The study identified a TCR beta motif of fewer than 10 highly homologous variants that appeared characteristic of ankylosing spondylitis blood.

Quantitative 5'-RACE with molecular barcodes generated TCR beta libraries. TCRdb redid the calling of the 5' RACE reads with MiXCR, one entry per CDR3 protein. This table has 350,000 to 550,000 distinct CDR3 sequences, more than 25% appearing once. The length of the CDR3 is 17 residues. With 0 bases clipped from V and 3 bases from J, the junction kept 6 bases outside the gene matches. Germline CDR1 is ENHRY and CDR2 is SYGVKD. In the case of this clonotype: The antigen is not known.

The TCR sequence derives from a male donor with ankylosing spondylitis. V gene TRBV10-3 combines with J gene TRBJ2-7; 12 positions match TRBD2. The sequenced sample consisted of blood, either unsorted or a sorted T cell fraction (not recorded which). CDR3 in DNA: TGTGCCATCAGTGAGTCAAGCCAGACTAGCGGGGGCTACGAGCAGTACTTC. As protein: CAISESSQTSGGYEQYF.